These 15 T cell receptor beta chains originate from one sample sequenced in a study of T cell repertoires in cytomegalovirus infection. TCRdb used MiXCR to reprocess the reads, holding one entry per CDR3 protein. This sample has about 830,000 distinct CDR3 sequences; approximately 30% occur once, and the top ten carry around 12%. Their recognized antigens are unknown. The material sequenced was cultured CD8+ T cells from PBMCs, taken from culture after CMV antigen stimulation. All receptors derive from a human donor in good health (CMV status not recorded). Some clones in this sample may be carry-over from other donors' samples.

In its sample, this clonotype was seen many times. J is TRBJ2-3 and V is TRBV7-6; tentative D call: TRBD2 (5 bases). V shed 5 bases and J shed 6 bases, with 9 bases lying between them. Germline V gene data show CDR1 as SGHVS and CDR2 as FNYEAQ. This CDR3 region has 12 residues. In DNA form, the CDR3 reads TGTGCCAGCAGCCTAACGGGGGATACGCAGTATTTT. Residues: CASSLTGDTQYF.

This clonotype has a handful of counts. The chain combines TRBV4-1 with TRBJ2-2; 10 positions agree with TRBD2. V shed 1 base and J 1 base; nucleotides not matched to a gene: 6. CDR1 and CDR2 from the germline V gene are MGHRA and YSYEKL. The CDR3 spans 18 residues. CDR3 sequence: CASSQVPSGGGNTGELFF. CDR3 DNA: TGCGCCAGCAGCCAAGTACCTAGCGGGGGTGGGAACACCGGGGAGCTGTTTTTT.

This clonotype was counted ten times or more. CDR3 residues: CASSLIRGGISYGYTF. DNA for the CDR3: TGTGCCAGCAGCTTAATCAGGGGAGGTATAAGCTATGGCTACACCTTC. The rearrangement joins TRBV7-2 to TRBJ1-2; tentative D call: TRBD1 (6 bases). Germline lookup yields CDR1 SGHTA and CDR2 FQGNSA. Trimming removed 2 bases at V and 4 bases at J, with 17 bases between. The CDR3 consists of 16 residues.

This clonotype has only a few counts. The chain uses TRBV4-1 and TRBJ1-1; tentatively, D is TRBD1 (6 bases). This CDR3 region has 13 residues. The V and J ends lost 3 bases and 10 bases respectively, with 15 bases between them. Germline V lookup: CDR1 MGHRA, CDR2 YSYEKL. CDR3 nucleotides: TGCGCCAGCAGCCATGGGGGCGAAAGGAGAGCTTTCTTT. Translating it yields CASSHGGERRAFF.

The chain is built from TRBV10-3 and TRBJ2-5; D is possibly TRBD1 or TRBD2 (6 bases each). This CDR3 spans 15 amino acids. Germline CDR1 reads ENHRY; CDR2 reads SYGVKD. Trimming stripped 8 bases from V and 4 bases from J, with 20 bases between. CDR3 in DNA: TGTGCCATCGGTGGCCAGGGGCCCGGGGGAGAGACCCAGTACTTC. Its translation is CAIGGQGPGGETQYF.

This clonotype was recorded a few times. The chain couples TRBV7-9 to TRBJ2-1; 8 bases match TRBD2. The germline V gene has CDR1 SEHNR and CDR2 FQNEAQ (reference sequence). J was trimmed by 9 bases and V by 4 bases; bases with no gene match: 5. The CDR3 length is 13 residues. CDR3 nucleotides: TGTGCCAGCAGCTCCGGGGGGGTCGGTGAGCAGTTCTTC. Its translation: CASSSGGVGEQFF.

This clonotype was counted between two and nine times. This sequence joins TRBV18 and TRBJ2-7; 7 nucleotides align to TRBD1. CDR3 length: 15 amino acids. Germline assignment: CDR1 KGHSH and CDR2 LQKENI. Germline trimming cut 0 bases from V and 6 bases from J; bases unmatched to any gene: 8. CDR3 in amino acids: CASSPPTTGSFEQYF. Written as DNA, the CDR3 is TGTGCCAGCTCACCACCGACGACAGGGTCGTTCGAGCAGTACTTC.

This clonotype was found many times. J is TRBJ2-3 and V is TRBV6-5; TRBD1 or TRBD2 may be the D gene (5 bases each). There are 13 residues in the CDR3. With 0 bases removed from V and 5 bases from J, the gap between germline ends came to 6 bases. From germline, CDR1 is MNHEY and CDR2 SVGAGI. The CDR3 sequence: CASSYSRGDTQYF. CDR3 nucleotides: TGTGCCAGCAGTTACTCGAGGGGAGATACGCAGTATTTT.

Only a few counts were recorded for this clonotype. The chain has TRBV19 and TRBJ2-1; no reliable D call. V gave up 0 bases and J gave up 4 bases, with 4 bases separating them. This CDR3 has 13 residues. Germline values: CDR1 LNHDA, CDR2 SQIVND (reference sequence). The CDR3 DNA reads as TGTGCCAGTAGTATAGATCCTTACAATGAGCAGTTCTTC. This gives the protein CASSIDPYNEQFF.

This clonotype has a handful of counts. This rearrangement joins TRBV7-6 to TRBJ2-3; TRBD2 aligns across 11 bases. Germline-derived CDR1 and CDR2 are SGHVS and FNYEAQ. CDR3 length: 16 residues. J lost 6 bases, V lost 4 bases, and 9 bases had no gene match. The CDR3 here is CASSSILAGGTDTQYF. In nucleotides, the CDR3 is TGTGCCAGCAGCTCAATTCTAGCGGGGGGAACGGATACGCAGTATTTT.

This clonotype showed up just a few times. The chain links TRBV19 to TRBJ2-5; 12 bases align to TRBD2. The germline CDR1 and CDR2 sequences are LNHDA and SQIVND (reference sequence). The CDR3 totals 19 residues. V lost 4 bases to trimming and J lost 0 bases; unmatched junction nucleotides: 12. CDR3 sequence (DNA): TGTGCCAGTAGTACCCCCGGACTAGCGGGGTTCCTAAACCAAGAGACCCAGTACTTC. As protein: CASSTPGLAGFLNQETQYF. Combining the CDR3 with reference TRBV19 and TRBJ2-5 gives the whole variable domain DGGITQSPKYLFRKEGQNVTLSCEQNLNHDAMYWYRQDPGQGLRLIYYSQIVNDFQKGDIAEGYSVSREKKESFPLTVTSAQKNPTAFYLCASSTPGLAGFLNQETQYFGPGTRLLVL.

In nucleotides, the CDR3 is TGTGCCACCAGCAGGGGAGGAGACTACGAGCAGTACGTC. It translates to CATSRGGDYEQYV. The chain employs TRBV15 and TRBJ2-7; D perhaps matches TRBD2 (6 bases). The germline CDR1 and CDR2 sequences are LNHNV and YYDKDF (reference sequence). The germline V and J ends were trimmed by 3 bases and 3 bases, with 9 bases remaining between them. The CDR3 consists of 13 residues.

The count of this clonotype is one. CDR3 amino acids: CSVEDLANEQFF. CDR3 nucleotide sequence: TGCAGCGTTGAAGACCTAGCCAATGAGCAGTTCTTC. The rearrangement links TRBV29-1 to TRBJ2-1; D is perhaps TRBD2 (5 bases). The V gene lost 0 bases and the J gene lost 6 bases, with 6 bases spanning the gap. Germline CDR1 reads SQVTM; CDR2 reads ANQGSEA. The CDR3 is 12 amino acids.

This clonotype was detected ten times or more. This sequence joins TRBV7-6 and TRBJ1-2, with 7 bases that match TRBD1. This CDR3 region has 15 residues. Trimming at V came to 6 bases and at J to 6 bases, leaving 13 bases not matched to a gene. Germline CDR1 and CDR2: SGHVS and FNYEAQ. The CDR3 reads CASSERRIQGNGYTF. DNA of the CDR3: TGTGCCAGCAGTGAGAGGAGGATACAGGGGAATGGCTACACCTTC.

This clonotype was seen many times. The CDR3 is CASSIDSYNSPLHF. The CDR3 DNA follows: TGTGCCAGTAGTATAGACAGCTATAATTCACCCCTCCACTTT. This sequence joins TRBV19 and TRBJ1-6, with no clear D. Trimming took off 0 bases at V and 3 bases at J, with 3 bases between the two ends. The CDR3 runs 14 residues. The germline V gene has CDR1 LNHDA and CDR2 SQIVND (reference sequence).